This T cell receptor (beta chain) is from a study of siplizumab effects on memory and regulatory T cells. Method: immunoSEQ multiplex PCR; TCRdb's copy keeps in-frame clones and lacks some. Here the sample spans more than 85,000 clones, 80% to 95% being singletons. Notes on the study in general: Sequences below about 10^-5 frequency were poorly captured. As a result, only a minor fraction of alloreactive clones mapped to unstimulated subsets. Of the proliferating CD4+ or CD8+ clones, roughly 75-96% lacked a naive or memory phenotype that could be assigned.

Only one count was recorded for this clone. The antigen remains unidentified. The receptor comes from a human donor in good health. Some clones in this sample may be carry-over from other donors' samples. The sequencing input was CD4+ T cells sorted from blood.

The chain's CDR3 is CAISLGQATVYEQYF. For the CDR3, the DNA is TGTGCCATCTCATTGGGACAGGCTACCGTCTACGAGCAGTACTTC. The rearrangement links TRBV10-3 to TRBJ2-7, with 8 bases lining up with TRBD1. Trimming at V came to 8 bases and at J to 3 bases, leaving 12 bases not matched to a gene. Germline CDR1 ENHRY, CDR2 SYGVKD. This CDR3 contains 15 residues.